Below are 31 T cell receptor beta chains sequenced from a single sample in a study of T cells in Graves' hyperthyroidism and ophthalmopathy. Amplification of TCR beta CDR3 regions was performed using RNA transcripts as template. HTBI primers were the set used in a first-round RT-PCR of the TCR CDR3. TCRdb reanalysed the multiplex PCR reads using MiXCR and keeps one entry per CDR3 protein. This table has around 580,000 distinct CDR3 sequences, around 15% appearing once. The material sequenced was blood. The receptors were gathered from a woman between 18 and 29 years old with Graves' hyperthyroidism.

The chain recombines TRBV6-1 with TRBJ2-3; weak D call: TRBD2 (5 bases). CDR3 length: 14 residues. Germline assignment: CDR1 MNHNS and CDR2 SASEGT. V was pared by 8 bases and J by 0 bases, with 12 bases between. CDR3 nucleotide sequence: TGTGCCAGCGAGGGAGAGTTTAGCACAGATACGCAGTATTTT. Protein product: CASEGEFSTDTQYF.

The sample holds many counts of this clonotype. This chain links TRBV6-1 with TRBJ1-2; maybe TRBD1 (5 bases). V lost 8 bases and J lost 5, with 24 bases in between. Germline V gene data show CDR1 as MNHNS and CDR2 as SASEGT. The CDR3 is 16 residues long. The CDR3 sequence: CASLRFGFEGEYGYTF. The CDR3 DNA is TGTGCCAGCCTGCGCTTCGGCTTCGAAGGGGAGTATGGCTACACCTTC.

The CDR3 sequence: CASSKLAKNIQYF. The CDR3 nucleotides read TGTGCCAGCAGTAAGCTAGCCAAAAACATTCAGTACTTC. V is TRBV27 and J is TRBJ2-4; D is unresolved. In germline, CDR1 is MNHEY, CDR2 SMNVEV (reference sequence). This CDR3 is 13 amino acids long. V dropped 5 bases and J dropped 0 bases, with 5 bases sitting between them.

The chain has TRBV12-3 or TRBV12-4 and TRBJ1-1, with D unclear. The CDR3 spans 15 residues. The V end lost 3 bases, the J end lost 1 base, and 12 bases lay between the germline ends. Here the CDR3 reads CASSFRARQNTEAFF. CDR3 coding DNA: TGTGCCAGCAGTTTTAGGGCACGACAGAACACTGAAGCTTTCTTT.

The CDR3 loop reads CSARGTSGANVLTF. CDR3 sequence (DNA): TGCAGTGCTAGAGGGACCTCTGGGGCCAACGTCCTGACTTTC. This chain links TRBV20-1 with TRBJ2-6; no firm D call. Between the trimmed V and J ends, which lost 1 base and 0 bases, there was a span of 4 bases. Germline assignment: CDR1 DFQATT and CDR2 SNEGSKA (reference sequence). The CDR3 loop spans 14 amino acids.

This clonotype was seen a handful of times. This chain joins TRBV6-1 and TRBJ1-3; no clear D gene. V dropped 6 bases and J dropped 0 bases, with 9 bases sitting between them. Germline values: CDR1 MNHNS, CDR2 SASEGT. CDR3 length: 14 amino acids. The CDR3, as DNA: TGTGCCAGCAGAGGCGGACTCTCTGGAAACACCATATATTTT. This sequence encodes CASRGGLSGNTIYF.

In its sample, this clonotype was seen many times. The V gene is TRBV10-3, the J gene TRBJ1-2, with D possibly being TRBD1 (6 bases). The CDR3 consists of 19 residues. The germline V gene has CDR1 ENHRY and CDR2 SYGVKD. Trimming cost V 6 bases and J 2 bases, with 28 bases left between them. The CDR3 region is CAIRIFPGQGKVLNYGYTF. CDR3 nucleotides: TGTGCCATCAGAATTTTTCCGGGACAAGGGAAAGTCCTGAACTATGGCTACACCTTC.

In the case of this clonotype: A much larger clone lies one base from this, so it may be a read error. V is TRBV18 and J is TRBJ1-1; possibly TRBD1 for D (5 bases). The V gene lost 2 bases and the J gene lost 5 bases, with 12 bases spanning the gap. The CDR3 length is 14 residues. The germline gives CDR1 KGHSH, CDR2 LQKENI. The DNA of the CDR3 is TGTGCCAGCTCACCAGGAGGGGCCGGTACTGAAGCTTTCTTT. Protein product: CASSPGGAGTEAFF.

This clonotype was counted between two and nine times. CDR3 protein: CASSQAGQGLTGELFF. The CDR3 nucleotides read TGCGCCAGCAGCCAGGCGGGACAGGGTTTAACCGGGGAGCTGTTTTTT. The chain uses TRBV4-1 and TRBJ2-2; 9 positions match TRBD1. V lost 3 bases, J lost 5 bases, and 7 bases stayed unmatched. Germline V gives CDR1 MGHRA, CDR2 YSYEKL. This CDR3 comprises 16 residues.

This clonotype was observed many times. The chain links TRBV12-3 or TRBV12-4 to TRBJ2-1; weak D call: TRBD1 (6 bases). The CDR3 is made up of 14 amino acids. V lost 6 bases to trimming and J lost 5 bases, with 14 bases between them. The CDR3 loop is CASSEQGSNNEQFF. The DNA of the CDR3 is TGTGCCAGCAGCGAACAGGGTAGTAACAATGAGCAGTTCTTC.

This clonotype was counted many times. J is TRBJ2-7 and V is TRBV6-6; D not resolved. The CDR3 has 13 residues. The germline CDR1 and CDR2 sequences are MNHNY and SVGAGI (reference sequence). V was shortened by 0 bases and J by 4 bases, with 7 bases between the two germline ends. In DNA form, the CDR3 reads TGTGCCAGCAGTTACTCGATATGGTACGAGCAGTACTTC. Protein: CASSYSIWYEQYF.

This clonotype occurred many times. The chain joins TRBV20-1 to TRBJ2-3, with TRBD2 identical over 9 bases. The length of the CDR3 is 16 residues. The V segment lost 0 bases and the J segment 3 bases; nucleotides outside the gene matches: 7. The germline CDR1 and CDR2 sequences are DFQATT and SNEGSKA (reference sequence). The DNA for the CDR3 is TGCAGTGCTAGAGATCCAGTAGCGGGAGAGACAGATACGCAGTATTTT. It codes for CSARDPVAGETDTQYF.

This clonotype has at least ten counts. The chain has TRBV28 and TRBJ1-5; no definite D call. This CDR3 has 14 amino acids. Trimming pared 2 bases from V and 3 bases from J, leaving 8 bases between. CDR1 and CDR2 (germline): MDHEN, SYDVKM. The chain's CDR3 is CASSLPEPNQPQHF. In nucleotides, the CDR3 is TGTGCCAGCAGTTTACCCGAACCCAATCAGCCCCAGCATTTT.

This clonotype was counted a few times. The germline gene is not matched at one end of the junction; a read error may be the cause. The genes are TRBV2 and TRBJ2-6, with 13 bases aligning to TRBD2. CDR3 length equals 11 residues. The germline V gene has CDR1 SNHLY and CDR2 FYNNEI. The DNA for the CDR3 is TGTGCCAGCAATATTGGACTAGCGGGAGCTTTC. Translating gives CASNIGLAGAF. Together with reference TRBV2 and TRBJ2-6, the CDR3 gives the full variable domain: EPEVTQTPSHQVTQMGQEVILRCVPISNHLYFYWYRQILGQKVEFLVSFYNNEISEKSEIFDDQFSVERPDGSNFTLKIRSTKLEDSAMYFCASNIGLAGAFGAGSRLTVL.

At least ten counts were recorded for this clonotype. V gene TRBV6-1 combines with J gene TRBJ2-1; 9 positions agree with TRBD1. This CDR3 contains 17 residues. The V gene's germline CDR1 is MNHNS and CDR2 SASEGT. J was trimmed by 6 bases and V by 4 bases; bases with no gene match: 13. CDR3 sequence reads: CASSVPLDRGSVNEQFF. In DNA, the CDR3 is TGTGCCAGCAGTGTCCCGCTTGACAGGGGGTCAGTCAATGAGCAGTTCTTC.

This clonotype was picked up many times. The chain employs TRBV11-3 and TRBJ2-2; the match to TRBD2 covers 7 bases. The CDR3 totals 16 residues. After removal of 1 base from V and 4 bases from J, the junction contained 6 bases not matched to a gene. In germline, CDR1 is SGHNT, CDR2 YENEEA. The DNA for the CDR3 is TGTGCCAGCAGCTTAGGTACCTCTAGCGGCACCGGGGAGCTGTTTTTT. Protein sequence: CASSLGTSSGTGELFF.

This clonotype was recorded many times. V gene TRBV7-9 combines with J gene TRBJ2-2; 8 positions match TRBD1. The trim removed 7 bases at V and 6 bases at J, leaving 4 bases unmatched. Looked up from germline, CDR1 is SEHNR and CDR2 is FQNEAQ (reference sequence). This CDR3 contains 13 residues. CDR3 DNA: TGTGCCAGCACCCAGACAGGGGCCGGGGAGCTGTTTTTT. Its protein is CASTQTGAGELFF.

This clonotype was detected a few times. The rearrangement joins TRBV6-5 to TRBJ2-1; 7 nucleotides match TRBD1. The CDR3 sequence is 15 residues long. Trimming at V came to 2 bases and at J to 0 bases, leaving 1 base not matched to a gene. In germline, CDR1 is MNHEY, CDR2 SVGAGI. The CDR3 is CASSYGTVSYNEQFF. CDR3 sequence (DNA): TGTGCCAGCAGTTACGGGACAGTCTCCTACAATGAGCAGTTCTTC.

This clonotype was detected a few times. The chain joins TRBV18 to TRBJ2-5; D gene uncertain. With 3 bases removed from V and 1 base from J, the gap between germline ends came to 6 bases. The length of the CDR3 is 13 residues. Germline CDR1 reads KGHSH; CDR2 reads LQKENI. The CDR3 loop is CASSPRSQETQYF. The CDR3 region has the DNA TGTGCCAGCTCACCGAGGTCCCAAGAGACCCAGTACTTC.

This clonotype was seen more than once but under ten times. The J gene is TRBJ2-4, the V gene TRBV11-1; the match to TRBD1 covers 10 bases. This CDR3 has 15 amino acids. The germline V gene has CDR1 SGHAT and CDR2 FQDESV (reference sequence). The V and J ends lost 7 bases and 6 bases, in that order; junction bases with no gene match: 9. This chain's CDR3 is CASTEGQGRGNIQYF. Here the CDR3 DNA reads TGTGCCAGCACCGAGGGACAGGGGCGGGGAAACATTCAGTACTTC. The variable domain in full, completed from reference TRBV11-1 and TRBJ2-4, reads EAEVAQSPRYKITEKSQAVAFWCDPISGHATLYWYRQILGQGPELLVQFQDESVVDDSQLPKDRFSAERLKGVDSTLKIQPAELGDSAMYLCASTEGQGRGNIQYFGAGTRLSVL.

This clonotype was seen many times. The rearrangement uses TRBV12-3 or TRBV12-4 and TRBJ1-1; TRBD1 matches at 8 bases. V shed 5 bases, J shed 3 bases, and the junction held 8 bases outside the gene matches. This CDR3 spans 15 amino acids. CDR3: CASSAVQGAYTEAFF. CDR3 sequence (DNA): TGTGCCAGCAGTGCCGTCCAGGGGGCTTACACTGAAGCTTTCTTT.

This clonotype has a count of ten or more. The rearrangement joins TRBV3-1 to TRBJ1-2; no clear D gene. Trimming removed 0 bases from V and 4 bases from J, with 12 bases in between. CDR3 length: 15 residues. The V gene's germline CDR1 is LGHDT and CDR2 YNNKEL (reference sequence). In DNA, the CDR3 is TGTGCCAGCAGCCAAGAACACAGCGGGCTCTATGGCTACACCTTC. Protein product: CASSQEHSGLYGYTF. The variable domain in full, completed from reference TRBV3-1 and TRBJ1-2, reads DTAVSQTPKYLVTQMGNDKSIKCEQNLGHDTMYWYKQDSKKFLKIMFSYNNKELIINETVPNRFSPKSPDKAHLNLHINSLELGDSAVYFCASSQEHSGLYGYTFGSGTRLTVV.

This clonotype was detected only a few times. The V gene is TRBV7-3, the J gene TRBJ1-4, with D perhaps TRBD1 (5 bases). CDR1 SGHTA and CDR2 FQGTGA come from the germline V gene. V was pared by 4 bases and J by 0 bases, with 9 bases between. This CDR3 spans 15 amino acids. This chain's CDR3 is CASSSDSSTNEKLFF. In DNA form, the CDR3 reads TGTGCCAGCAGCTCCGACAGCTCAACTAATGAAAAACTGTTTTTT.

V is TRBV19 and J is TRBJ2-6, with D perhaps matching TRBD1 (5 bases). Germline V gives CDR1 LNHDA, CDR2 SQIVND (reference sequence). The V end lost 6 bases, the J end lost 3 bases, and 12 bases lay between the germline ends. The CDR3 consists of 15 residues. CDR3 coding DNA: TGTGCCAGTAGGGCCAGGGCTAGTGGGGCCAACGTCCTGACTTTC. Amino acid sequence: CASRARASGANVLTF. Full variable domain (remainder filled in from reference TRBV19 and TRBJ2-6): DGGITQSPKYLFRKEGQNVTLSCEQNLNHDAMYWYRQDPGQGLRLIYYSQIVNDFQKGDIAEGYSVSREKKESFPLTVTSAQKNPTAFYLCASRARASGANVLTFGAGSRLTVL.

This rearrangement joins TRBV6-1 to TRBJ2-7; TRBD1 matches 7 bases. CDR1 and CDR2 (germline): MNHNS, SASEGT. The junction had 9 bases not matched to a gene; V was cut back by 6 bases and J by 1 base. CDR3 length: 15 residues. As DNA, the CDR3 is TGTGCCAGCAGCCAAAAAAGACAGGGTTCCTACGAGCAGTACTTC. It codes for CASSQKRQGSYEQYF.

The chain links TRBV5-5 to TRBJ2-1; no clear D gene. V was cut by 4 bases and J by 2 bases, with 10 bases left in between. The V gene's germline CDR1 is SGHKS and CDR2 YYEKEE (reference sequence). This CDR3 spans 14 amino acids. The CDR3 reads CASSPPSAYNEQFF. In nucleotides, the CDR3 is TGTGCCAGCAGCCCTCCATCAGCCTACAATGAGCAGTTCTTC.

The chain is built from TRBV28 and TRBJ2-1; 11 nucleotides line up with TRBD2. This CDR3 region has 15 residues. V was pared by 5 bases and J by 6 bases, with 6 bases of the junction left unmatched. Per germline, CDR1 MDHEN and CDR2 SYDVKM. The CDR3 sequence: CASSEFSGGGNEQFF. CDR3 in DNA: TGTGCCAGCAGTGAATTTAGCGGGGGGGGCAATGAGCAGTTCTTC.

At least ten counts were recorded for this clonotype. V is TRBV30 and J is TRBJ2-7; 14 nucleotides line up with TRBD2. Germline V gene lookup returns CDR1 GTSNPN and CDR2 SVGIG (reference sequence). The CDR3 spans 16 residues. V shed 0 bases and J 7 bases; nucleotides not matched to a gene: 8. For the CDR3, the DNA is TGTGCCTGGAGTGTCCCGCGACTAGCGGGAGGGTGGGAGCAGTACTTC. Residues: CAWSVPRLAGGWEQYF.

This clonotype was recorded at least ten times. The chain employs TRBV20-1 and TRBJ2-1; 8 bases are a match to TRBD2. From germline, CDR1 is DFQATT and CDR2 SNEGSKA (reference sequence). Trimming took 6 bases from V and 8 from J; bases not matched to a gene: 9. The CDR3 runs to 13 residues. The CDR3 DNA reads TGCAGTGCCCCCCGGGGGGGTCTCGATGAGCAGTTCTTC. Amino acid sequence: CSAPRGGLDEQFF.

About this clonotype: Germline and junction disagree at one end, which may indicate a read error. The J gene is TRBJ2-1, the V gene TRBV6-5; 10 bases agree with TRBD2. This CDR3 spans 18 amino acids. Germline values: CDR1 MNHEY, CDR2 SVGAGI. CDR3 region: CVSSYSPGLALPYNEQFF. The CDR3 DNA sequence: TGTGTCAGCAGTTACTCTCCGGGACTAGCGCTTCCTTACAATGAGCAGTTCTTC.

The chain combines TRBV20-1 with TRBJ1-1, with a weak D call TRBD1 (5 bases). This CDR3 region has 15 residues. Per the germline V gene, CDR1 is DFQATT and CDR2 is SNEGSKA (reference sequence). Trimming left V 1 base short and J 3 bases short, with 15 bases between. The chain's CDR3 is CSARVGGGEDTEAFF. CDR3 sequence (DNA): TGCAGTGCTAGAGTTGGCGGGGGGGAGGACACTGAAGCTTTCTTT.